These 24 T cell receptor beta chains share one sample of origin, sequenced in a study of cytotoxic CD8 clonotypes in ibrutinib-treated CLL. The repertoire was sequenced with immunoSEQ multiplex PCR; TCRdb's copy has only in-frame clones and lacks some. This sample carries around 70,000 clones, 90% of them seen once, and the ten largest clones take 3% to 3.5%. Sequenced material: PBMCs, taken after 12 months of ibrutinib treatment. The receptors were gathered from a human donor with chronic lymphocytic leukemia.

V and J are TRBV6-6 and TRBJ2-4; 8 bases fit TRBD1. V trimming: 5 bases; J trimming: 11 bases; junction bases outside the gene matches: 11. The CDR3 contains 14 residues. The germline V gene has CDR1 MNHNY and CDR2 SVGAGI (reference sequence). The CDR3 bases are TGTGCCAGCAGTCCCGAGGGGGACAGGACGTTTCAGTACTTC. As protein: CASSPEGDRTFQYF.

CDR3 sequence (DNA): TGTGCCAGCAGCCAAGAACAGGGGGTCGATGAGCAGTTCTTC. This codes for CASSQEQGVDEQFF. The V gene is TRBV4-2, the J gene TRBJ2-1; TRBD1 matches at 8 bases. The CDR3 contains 14 residues. CDR1 is LGHNA, CDR2 YNFKEQ, per germline. V dropped 0 bases and J dropped 8; count of bases not matched to a gene: 3.

V usage is TRBV9 and J usage is TRBJ2-2; D is possibly TRBD2 (6 bases). Trimming removed 1 base at V and 1 base at J, with 11 bases between. The CDR3 totals 16 residues. Germline CDR1 and CDR2: SGDLS and YYNGEE. CDR3 residues: CASSVLEGRNTGELFF. CDR3 in DNA: TGTGCCAGCAGCGTATTGGAGGGCAGGAACACCGGGGAGCTGTTTTTT. Together with reference TRBV9 and TRBJ2-2, the CDR3 gives the full variable domain: DSGVTQTPKHLITATGQRVTLRCSPRSGDLSVYWYQQSLDQGLQFLIQYYNGEERAKGNILERFSAQQFPDLHSELNLSSLELGDSALYFCASSVLEGRNTGELFFGEGSRLTVL.

The gene calls are TRBV19 and TRBJ1-2; no firm D call. The CDR3 spans 13 residues. Germline assignment: CDR1 LNHDA and CDR2 SQIVND (reference sequence). V shed 8 bases and J shed 3 bases, with 13 bases lying between them. DNA for the CDR3: TGTGCCAGTGAATTCCTCTCCCACTATGGCTACACCTTC. Protein sequence: CASEFLSHYGYTF. The full variable domain, with the rest looked up from reference TRBV19 and TRBJ1-2, is DGGITQSPKYLFRKEGQNVTLSCEQNLNHDAMYWYRQDPGQGLRLIYYSQIVNDFQKGDIAEGYSVSREKKESFPLTVTSAQKNPTAFYLCASEFLSHYGYTFGSGTRLTVV.

This sequence joins TRBV10-3 and TRBJ2-1, with 9 bases fitting TRBD2. Per the germline V gene, CDR1 is ENHRY and CDR2 is SYGVKD. V was pared by 10 bases and J by 5 bases, with 21 bases of the junction left unmatched. The CDR3 sequence is 18 residues long. The CDR3 reads CATSPQGSGRTINNEQFF. DNA for the CDR3: TGTGCCACCTCCCCCCAGGGTAGCGGGAGAACAATTAACAATGAGCAGTTCTTC.

This chain uses TRBV18 with TRBJ1-2; the D gene is possibly TRBD1 (6 bases). The CDR3 sequence is 15 residues long. Between the trimmed V and J ends, which lost 3 bases and 8 bases, there was a span of 19 bases. CDR1 is KGHSH, CDR2 LQKENI, per germline. The CDR3 nucleotides are TGTGCCAGCTCACCTCTAGATGGGGGCGCTGAGGGCTACACCTTC. It specifies CASSPLDGGAEGYTF.

The chain employs TRBV11-1 and TRBJ2-1; D gene uncertain. The CDR3 spans 17 residues. CDR1 is SGHAT and CDR2 is FQDESV in the germline V gene (reference sequence). With 1 base removed from V and 1 base from J, the gap between germline ends came to 14 bases. The CDR3 protein is CASSLVAGFSSYNEQFF. The CDR3 DNA is TGTGCCAGCAGCTTAGTTGCTGGGTTTAGTTCCTACAATGAGCAGTTCTTC.

The CDR3 is CASSQVANTEAFF. CDR3 DNA sequence: TGTGCCAGCAGCCAAGTGGCGAACACTGAAGCTTTCTTT. The V call is TRBV4-2, the J call TRBJ1-1; no definite D call. The length of the CDR3 is 13 residues. Trimming pared 1 base from V and 1 base from J, leaving 4 bases between. Per the germline V gene, CDR1 is LGHNA and CDR2 is YNFKEQ.

This chain uses TRBV7-9 with TRBJ2-4, with 9 bases lining up with TRBD1. In germline, CDR1 is SEHNR, CDR2 FQNEAQ (reference sequence). There are 16 residues in the CDR3. With 2 bases clipped from V and 6 bases from J, the junction kept 8 bases outside the gene matches. The CDR3 is CASSLLFGTGRNIQYF. The CDR3, as DNA: TGTGCCAGCAGCTTACTCTTTGGGACAGGGAGAAACATTCAGTACTTC.

The rearrangement joins TRBV7-8 to TRBJ2-3; D not resolved. The germline CDR1 and CDR2 sequences are SGHVS and FQNEAQ. Between the trimmed V and J ends, which lost 2 bases and 4 bases, there was a span of 10 bases. The CDR3 is 14 amino acids. The CDR3 bases are TGTGCCAGCAGCTTATTCGCGGTCCCAGATACGCAGTATTTT. Protein: CASSLFAVPDTQYF.

The chain joins TRBV4-2 to TRBJ2-7, with D unresolved. V lost 0 bases, J lost 2 bases, and 11 bases lay in between. Germline CDR1 is LGHNA and CDR2 is YNFKEQ. The CDR3 consists of 15 residues. CDR3 in amino acids: CASSQDQALTYEQYF. The CDR3 bases are TGTGCCAGCAGCCAAGATCAGGCCCTCACCTACGAGCAGTACTTC.

This chain links TRBV29-1 with TRBJ1-4, with 7 nucleotides matching TRBD1. V lost 7 bases, J lost 1 base, and 3 bases stayed unmatched. Germline V CDR1 and CDR2: SQVTM, ANQGSEA. The CDR3 runs to 13 residues. The CDR3 nucleotides read TGCAGCGCTCGACAGGGAACTAATGAAAAACTGTTTTTT. It codes for CSARQGTNEKLFF. The full variable domain, completed using reference TRBV29-1 and TRBJ1-4, is SAVISQKPSRDICQRGTSLTIQCQVDSQVTMMFWYRQQPGQSLTLIATANQGSEATYESGFVIDKFPISRPNLTFSTLTVSNMSPEDSSIYLCSARQGTNEKLFFGSGTQLSVL.

CDR3 in DNA: TGTGCCAGCTCACCAAGGTGGTTCTCTAGCGGTCTATCCTACAATGAGCAGTTCTTC. Amino acid sequence: CASSPRWFSSGLSYNEQFF. The rearrangement uses TRBV18 and TRBJ2-1, with TRBD2 matching 7 bases. After removal of 2 bases from V and 1 base from J, the junction contained 14 bases not matched to a gene. There are 19 residues in the CDR3. Germline values: CDR1 KGHSH, CDR2 LQKENI. Together with reference TRBV18 and TRBJ2-1, the CDR3 gives the full variable domain: NAGVMQNPRHLVRRRGQEARLRCSPMKGHSHVYWYRQLPEEGLKFMVYLQKENIIDESGMPKERFSAEFPKEGPSILRIQQVVRGDSAAYFCASSPRWFSSGLSYNEQFFGPGTRLTVL.

The chain joins TRBV4-3 to TRBJ2-4, with D possibly matching TRBD2 (5 bases). The ends were cut back, 4 bases at V and 8 bases at J, with 12 bases in the middle. This CDR3 contains 13 residues. Germline assignment: CDR1 LGHNA and CDR2 YSLEER. The CDR3 loop is CASSPREGDIQYF. In DNA, the CDR3 is TGCGCCAGCAGCCCCCGGGAAGGTGACATTCAGTACTTC.

The chain uses TRBV18 and TRBJ2-7; 8 nucleotides line up with TRBD1. CDR3 length: 16 amino acids. Germline V lookup: CDR1 KGHSH, CDR2 LQKENI. V lost 0 bases to trimming and J lost 9 bases; unmatched junction nucleotides: 13. The CDR3 loop reads CASSPPSSTGAKGQYF. The CDR3 DNA is TGTGCCAGCTCACCACCGAGTTCGACAGGGGCCAAGGGGCAGTACTTC.

This clone was detected once. This chain uses TRBV7-9 with TRBJ1-2; D remains unclear. The ends were cut back, 5 bases at V and 4 bases at J, with 23 bases in the middle. The CDR3 spans 17 residues. The germline gives CDR1 SEHNR, CDR2 FQNEAQ (reference sequence). This CDR3 is CASSLIIADDWSYGYTF. CDR3 DNA: TGTGCCAGCAGCCTGATCATCGCGGATGACTGGAGCTATGGCTACACCTTC. The full variable domain, with the rest looked up from reference TRBV7-9 and TRBJ1-2, is DTGVSQNPRHKITKRGQNVTFRCDPISEHNRLYWYRQTLGQGPEFLTYFQNEAQLEKSRLLSDRFSAERPKGSFSTLEIQRTEQGDSAMYLCASSLIIADDWSYGYTFGSGTRLTVV.

The chain recombines TRBV19 with TRBJ1-1; a weak D match, TRBD1 (5 bases). This CDR3 spans 15 amino acids. Per the germline V gene, CDR1 is LNHDA and CDR2 is SQIVND (reference sequence). The V and J ends lost 5 bases and 1 base respectively, with 14 bases between them. The CDR3 DNA is TGTGCCAGTAGTCTATTACAGGTGACGAACACTGAAGCTTTCTTT. Encoded protein: CASSLLQVTNTEAFF.

The chain couples TRBV30 to TRBJ2-5; D might be TRBD1 (5 bases). Germline loops: CDR1 GTSNPN, CDR2 SVGIG (reference sequence). CDR3 size: 14 residues. V lost 2 bases and J lost 5, with 15 bases in between. CDR3 nucleotide sequence: TGTGCCTGGAGTACGCCGGCAGGGTGGGAGACCCAGTACTTC. This codes for CAWSTPAGWETQYF.

The chain recombines TRBV9 with TRBJ2-5, with a possible D match to TRBD1 (5 bases). The J call may not be correct, given that the DNA end is closer to TRBJ2-7. Per the germline V gene, CDR1 is SGDLS and CDR2 is YYNGEE. This CDR3 is 14 amino acids long. Here the CDR3 reads CASSVQGSSYEQYF. CDR3 nucleotides: TGTGCCAGCAGCGTACAGGGTAGCTCCTACGAGCAGTACTTC.

V usage is TRBV2 and J usage is TRBJ1-1; D is possibly TRBD1 (5 bases). CDR1 and CDR2 (germline): SNHLY, FYNNEI. CDR3 length equals 14 residues. Trimming cost V 7 bases and J 2 bases, with 14 bases left between them. CDR3 loop: CASNFRQLNTEAFF. The DNA of the CDR3 is TGTGCCAGCAATTTTCGACAGTTAAACACTGAAGCTTTCTTT.

The DNA of the CDR3 is TGTGCCAGCAGCTTAGATGGCAGGGCAACCTACGAGCAGTACTTC. Protein sequence: CASSLDGRATYEQYF. V usage is TRBV7-2 and J usage is TRBJ2-7, with D possibly TRBD1 on 5 matching bases. The germline V gene encodes CDR1 SGHTA and CDR2 FQGNSA. Trimming shortened V by 1 base and J by 2 bases, and 12 bases separated the two germline ends. The CDR3 contains 15 residues.

V gene TRBV7-9 combines with J gene TRBJ2-7; the D is unclear. Germline CDR1 is SEHNR and CDR2 is FQNEAQ (reference sequence). V lost 2 bases to trimming and J lost 4 bases, with 12 bases between them. The CDR3 is 14 residues long. Here the CDR3 reads CASSLWEKKYEQYF. The CDR3 nucleotides read TGTGCCAGCAGCTTATGGGAAAAAAAGTACGAGCAGTACTTC.

The chain joins TRBV6-1 to TRBJ2-1; no reliable D call. The CDR3 is made up of 12 amino acids. V lost 8 bases and J 4 bases, leaving 9 bases between the germline ends. The germline CDR1 and CDR2 sequences are MNHNS and SASEGT. The CDR3 spells CASYSVYNEQFF. CDR3 sequence (DNA): TGTGCCAGCTATTCAGTTTACAATGAGCAGTTCTTC.

The chain recombines TRBV5-1 with TRBJ2-3; D not certain. The germline V gene encodes CDR1 SGHRS and CDR2 YFSETQ. The CDR3 consists of 16 residues. Trimming stripped 0 bases from V and 0 bases from J, with 11 bases between. CDR3 sequence (DNA): TGCGCCAGCAGCTTGGCCGTTGCAACTAGCACAGATACGCAGTATTTT. Protein: CASSLAVATSTDTQYF.